This T cell receptor beta chain is from a study of cytomegalovirus exposure and HLA in healthy donors. This CDR3 has 15 amino acids. Trimming left V 2 bases short and J 4 bases short, with 15 bases between. Germline CDR1 reads LGHNA; CDR2 reads YSLEER. PCR primers comprised 60 Vbeta and 13 Jbeta primers. In the original processing: There were around 78 million unique TCR beta chains by a later count, and 8.5 million to 14 million of them were shared. Generated by immunoSEQ multiplex PCR, the TCRdb table keeps only in-frame clones and is missing some. Clone size and V and J calls were adopted from that table, with D and trimming inferred from the DNA. The data show under 150,000 clones, roughly three fifths seen once.

The chain is built from TRBV4-3 and TRBJ2-7, with D tentatively TRBD2 (6 bases). The TCR originated in a man in his forties or fifties in good health and CMV-seropositive. Sequencing was performed on PBMCs. The CDR3 DNA reads TGCGCCAGCAGCCAACAGTCGGGAGTTCCGTACGAGCAGTACTTC. Protein sequence: CASSQQSGVPYEQYF.